This T cell receptor (beta chain) appears in the sequencing data of a study of cytomegalovirus exposure and HLA in healthy donors. Findings and caveats of the study: Across donors, sequencing depth was assumed by presence/absence analyses to be roughly uniform. Several of the most significant clusters appeared linked to common viral pathogens, based on a later analysis. As immune exposure information, only CMV serostatus was available.

At collection, donors were nominally healthy, but unrecorded immune exposures were probable. The CDR3 has 16 amino acids. J gave up 7 bases and V 5 bases, and 10 bases lay outside the gene matches. Germline V lookup: CDR1 MNHEY, CDR2 SMNVEV (reference sequence). Concerning this clone: Its antigen remains unknown.

60 Vbeta and 13 Jbeta primers were used in PCR. TCRdb's copy holds only in-frame clones and misses some; the assay was immunoSEQ multiplex PCR. The sample includes 100,000 to 150,000 clones, roughly 74% of them seen just once. The sample comprised PBMCs. This TCR was sampled from a woman aged 45-65 years in good health and CMV-seropositive. The rearrangement uses TRBV27 and TRBJ2-1; 11 bases map to TRBD2. CDR3 region: CASSLGGSGGVNEQFF. The CDR3, as DNA: TGTGCCAGCAGTCTCGGGGGTAGCGGGGGGGTTAATGAGCAGTTCTTC.